What follows are 8 T cell receptor beta chains derived from one specimen sequenced in a study of T cell responses to AZD1222 COVID-19 vaccine. Assay used: immunoSEQ multiplex PCR; TCRdb lists only in-frame clones, some missing. The sample yields about 180,000 clones, nearly 95% seen once. Sequencing was performed on peripheral blood, taken 28 days after the second AZD1222 dose. Receptors originate from an adult who received the AZD1222 COVID-19 vaccine.

The V gene is TRBV11-1, the J gene TRBJ1-1; D perhaps matches TRBD1 (6 bases). The CDR3 loop spans 13 amino acids. The germline V gene encodes CDR1 SGHAT and CDR2 FQDESV (reference sequence). The V end lost 5 bases, the J end lost 3 bases, and 10 bases lay between the germline ends. The CDR3 here is CASSPRQDTEAFF. Here the CDR3 DNA reads TGTGCCAGCAGCCCCCGACAGGACACTGAAGCTTTCTTT. Filled out from reference TRBV11-1 and TRBJ1-1, the complete variable domain reads EAEVAQSPRYKITEKSQAVAFWCDPISGHATLYWYRQILGQGPELLVQFQDESVVDDSQLPKDRFSAERLKGVDSTLKIQPAELGDSAMYLCASSPRQDTEAFFGQGTRLTVV.

The CDR3 loop reads CASSLYSQGYYEQYF. The CDR3 coding sequence is TGTGCCAGCAGCTTGTACTCCCAGGGGTACTACGAGCAGTACTTC. The chain has TRBV5-4 and TRBJ2-7, with a possible D match to TRBD1 (6 bases). The CDR3 is 15 residues long. In germline, CDR1 is SGHNT, CDR2 YYREEE (reference sequence). Trimming pared 1 base from V and 3 bases from J, leaving 14 bases between.

V usage is TRBV6-6 and J usage is TRBJ1-2, with D maybe TRBD1 (5 bases). The CDR3 runs 14 residues. From germline, CDR1 is MNHNY and CDR2 SVGAGI (reference sequence). Deletions cut 6 bases from V and 2 bases from J, with 13 bases between. CDR3 protein: CASSPGGGNYGYTF. The CDR3 bases are TGTGCCAGCAGCCCCGGGGGGGGGAACTATGGCTACACCTTC.

This chain connects TRBV6-4 to TRBJ2-2; 7 bases are shared with TRBD1. This CDR3 is built from 14 residues. Germline trimming cut 0 bases from V and 7 bases from J; bases unmatched to any gene: 2. Germline CDR1 is MRHNA and CDR2 is SNTAGT. CDR3 region: CASSDSQGSGELFF. CDR3 sequence (DNA): TGTGCCAGCAGTGACTCACAGGGGAGCGGGGAGCTGTTTTTT.

The V gene is TRBV14, the J gene TRBJ2-7; TRBD1 or TRBD2 may be the D gene (6 bases each). Germline V CDR1 and CDR2: SGHDN, FVKESK. This CDR3 contains 13 residues. The V and J ends lost 0 bases and 11 bases respectively, with 14 bases between them. CDR3 amino acids: CASSQDFQGGKYF. CDR3 DNA: TGTGCCAGCAGCCAAGATTTTCAAGGGGGGAAGTACTTC.

The chain links TRBV30 to TRBJ2-4, with D hard to call. From germline, CDR1 is GTSNPN and CDR2 SVGIG (reference sequence). CDR3 length: 12 amino acids. Trimming cost V 2 bases and J 8 bases, with 10 bases left between them. The CDR3 bases are TGTGCCTGGAGTATTAGTGGGGACATTCAGTACTTC. Amino acids: CAWSISGDIQYF.

V and J are TRBV11-1 and TRBJ2-7; 8 nucleotides line up with TRBD1. This CDR3 is built from 15 residues. Germline V gives CDR1 SGHAT, CDR2 FQDESV (reference sequence). V lost 4 bases to trimming and J lost 3 bases; unmatched junction nucleotides: 8. As DNA, the CDR3 is TGTGCCAGCAGCTACCCCGGGACAGGACACTACGAGCAGTACTTC. It specifies CASSYPGTGHYEQYF.

V is TRBV18 and J is TRBJ1-5; no clear D gene. Trimming shortened V by 6 bases and J by 7 bases, and 13 bases separated the two germline ends. This CDR3 spans 13 amino acids. CDR1 and CDR2 (germline): KGHSH, LQKENI. Here the CDR3 reads CASSLNKDQPQHF. Here the CDR3 DNA reads TGTGCCAGCTCGCTAAACAAGGACCAGCCCCAGCATTTT.